One and the same sample provided the 28 T cell receptor beta chains below, sequenced in a study of cytomegalovirus exposure and HLA in healthy donors. The PCR used 60 Vbeta and 13 Jbeta primers. Measured with immunoSEQ multiplex PCR; TCRdb has only the in-frame clones, and not every one. This table holds some 130,000 clones, over 50% found once. The sample consisted of PBMCs. The receptors shown here come from a human donor in good health.

The rearrangement joins TRBV4-3 to TRBJ2-1; D is ambiguous. The V end lost 0 bases, the J end lost 0 bases, and 15 bases lay between the germline ends. The CDR3 spans 18 residues. Germline CDR1 LGHNA, CDR2 YSLEER. CDR3 loop: CASSQDSSYSSSYNEQFF. The CDR3 DNA sequence: TGCGCCAGCAGCCAAGATTCGTCCTACTCGAGCTCCTACAATGAGCAGTTCTTC.

The V gene is TRBV20-1, the J gene TRBJ2-7; D call uncertain. Germline V gene data show CDR1 as DFQATT and CDR2 as SNEGSKA (reference sequence). The CDR3 loop spans 11 amino acids. V shed 1 base and J shed 6 bases, with 7 bases lying between them. CDR3 sequence: CSARAPGEQYF. CDR3 DNA sequence: TGCAGTGCTAGAGCCCCGGGCGAGCAGTACTTC.

J is TRBJ2-7 and V is TRBV5-8; 7 positions agree with TRBD2. The germline V gene encodes CDR1 SGHTS and CDR2 YDEGEE. This CDR3 region has 14 residues. V lost 2 bases and J lost 1; bases outside the gene matches: 3. CDR3 DNA sequence: TGTGCCAGCAGCTTTGCTAGCGGTTCCTACGAGCAGTACTTC. Its translation is CASSFASGSYEQYF.

The rearrangement uses TRBV5-6 and TRBJ1-2, with TRBD1 identical over 9 bases. Per germline, CDR1 SGHDT and CDR2 YYEEEE. V shed 6 bases and J 5 bases; nucleotides not matched to a gene: 8. The CDR3 has 14 residues. CDR3 sequence: CASTGDREGYGYTF. The DNA for the CDR3 is TGTGCCAGCACCGGGGACAGGGAAGGGTATGGCTACACCTTC.

There are a few counts of this clone. This chain connects TRBV5-6 to TRBJ2-5, with a weak D call TRBD2 (5 bases). Deletions cut 0 bases from V and 4 bases from J, with 13 bases between. Germline CDR1 reads SGHDT; CDR2 reads YYEEEE. This CDR3 has 15 amino acids. The CDR3 spells CASSLGAGALETQYF. CDR3 sequence (DNA): TGTGCCAGCAGCTTGGGCGCGGGTGCTTTAGAGACCCAGTACTTC. Complete variable domain (other parts from reference TRBV5-6 and TRBJ2-5): DAGVTQSPTHLIKTRGQQVTLRCSPKSGHDTVSWYQQALGQGPQFIFQYYEEEERQRGNFPDRFSGHQFPNYSSELNVNALLLGDSALYLCASSLGAGALETQYFGPGTRLLVL.

This rearrangement joins TRBV5-6 to TRBJ2-1; TRBD1 matches at 10 bases. The CDR3 contains 14 residues. J gave up 5 bases and V 4 bases, and 3 bases lay outside the gene matches. Germline CDR1 is SGHDT and CDR2 is YYEEEE. The CDR3 nucleotides read TGTGCCAGCAGCGACAGGGGGCTTGACAATGAGCAGTTCTTC. Protein sequence: CASSDRGLDNEQFF.

This clone was observed a few times. The chain carries TRBV25-1 and TRBJ2-2, with D possibly TRBD1 on 6 matching bases. The CDR3 spans 14 residues. CDR1 is MGHDK and CDR2 is SYGVNS in the germline V gene. Between the trimmed V and J ends, which lost 5 bases and 3 bases, there was a span of 10 bases. This CDR3 reads CASSSTGDTGELFF. The CDR3, as DNA: TGTGCCAGCAGTTCGACAGGAGACACCGGGGAGCTGTTTTTT.

This clone was detected only a few times. This sequence joins TRBV7-6 and TRBJ2-7; D might be TRBD1 (5 bases). Germline CDR1 and CDR2: SGHVS and FNYEAQ. Deletions cut 5 bases from V and 5 bases from J, with 16 bases between. The CDR3 contains 14 residues. The CDR3 is CASSPRWGDDEQYF. In nucleotides, the CDR3 is TGTGCCAGCAGCCCAAGGTGGGGCGACGACGAGCAGTACTTC.

The V call is TRBV7-9, the J call TRBJ2-2, with 7 bases matching TRBD1. Losses at the gene ends were 4 bases for V and 7 bases for J; bases not matched to a gene: 6. In germline, CDR1 is SEHNR, CDR2 FQNEAQ (reference sequence). CDR3 length: 14 residues. CDR3 coding DNA: TGTGCCAGCAGCTCCTACAGGGGCCGCGGGGAGCTGTTTTTT. Amino acid sequence: CASSSYRGRGELFF.

This clone was counted between two and nine times. This chain links TRBV15 with TRBJ2-3; 9 bases are a match to TRBD2. This CDR3 is built from 15 residues. With 4 bases clipped from V and 4 bases from J, the junction kept 6 bases outside the gene matches. Germline-derived CDR1 and CDR2 are LNHNV and YYDKDF (reference sequence). For the CDR3, the DNA is TGTGCCACCAGCATCAAGACTAGCGGCTCAGATACGCAGTATTTT. Amino acids: CATSIKTSGSDTQYF.

In its sample, this clone was seen a few times. The chain carries TRBV28 and TRBJ2-5; 10 bases map to TRBD2. Trimming removed 4 bases from V and 5 bases from J; junction bases left unmatched: 7. Germline CDR1 and CDR2: MDHEN and SYDVKM. The CDR3 sequence is 15 residues long. The CDR3 loop is CASSSLAGARETQYF. The CDR3 DNA follows: TGTGCCAGCAGTTCCCTAGCGGGAGCGAGGGAGACCCAGTACTTC.

The chain combines TRBV19 with TRBJ1-5, with TRBD1 identical over 8 bases. This CDR3 spans 16 amino acids. V shed 5 bases and J 1 base; nucleotides not matched to a gene: 7. Per germline, CDR1 LNHDA and CDR2 SQIVND (reference sequence). The CDR3 sequence is CASSASRDRSNQPQHF. CDR3 bases: TGTGCCAGTAGTGCATCCCGGGACAGGAGCAATCAGCCCCAGCATTTT.

J is TRBJ1-5 and V is TRBV5-6, with D maybe TRBD1 (6 bases). Germline V gene data show CDR1 as SGHDT and CDR2 as YYEEEE. The V end was cut by 4 bases, the J end by 9 bases, with 14 bases between. There are 13 residues in the CDR3. CDR3 sequence reads: CASSKILTGPQHF. The CDR3 DNA reads as TGTGCCAGCAGCAAAATACTGACAGGGCCCCAGCATTTT. The variable domain in full, completed from reference TRBV5-6 and TRBJ1-5, reads DAGVTQSPTHLIKTRGQQVTLRCSPKSGHDTVSWYQQALGQGPQFIFQYYEEEERQRGNFPDRFSGHQFPNYSSELNVNALLLGDSALYLCASSKILTGPQHFGDGTRLSIL.

This clone has only a few counts. The chain is built from TRBV10-3 and TRBJ2-1; the match to TRBD2 covers 11 bases. Germline-derived CDR1 and CDR2 are ENHRY and SYGVKD. The CDR3 runs to 14 residues. The trim removed 10 bases at V and 3 bases at J, leaving 5 bases unmatched. DNA for the CDR3: TGTGCCAACGCCGGGACTAGCGGCTACAATGAGCAGTTCTTC. This codes for CANAGTSGYNEQFF.

The chain employs TRBV11-2 and TRBJ1-2; D gene uncertain. Germline CDR1 reads SGHAT; CDR2 reads FQNNGV. V dropped 1 base and J dropped 2 bases, with 14 bases sitting between them. This CDR3 is built from 16 residues. This chain's CDR3 is CASSLASGLMNYGYTF. For the CDR3, the DNA is TGTGCCAGCAGCTTAGCGTCAGGATTGATGAACTATGGCTACACCTTC.

This clone was observed a single time. This chain links TRBV18 with TRBJ1-1; a possible D gene is TRBD1 (5 bases). The germline CDR1 and CDR2 sequences are KGHSH and LQKENI. The CDR3 is 16 residues long. Trimming removed 5 bases from V and 0 bases from J, with 16 bases in between. The CDR3 reads CASSTARQKLNTEAFF. As DNA, the CDR3 is TGTGCCAGCTCAACCGCGCGACAGAAATTGAACACTGAAGCTTTCTTT.

This clone was detected once. The chain combines TRBV5-1 with TRBJ2-7; 9 bases map to TRBD2. The CDR3 loop spans 17 amino acids. Trimming removed 4 bases from V and 3 bases from J; junction bases left unmatched: 14. Germline V CDR1 and CDR2: SGHRS, YFSETQ. CDR3 nucleotides: TGCGCCAGCAGCCCGAAGGGCTCGCTAGCGGGGATCTACGAGCAGTACTTC. Residues: CASSPKGSLAGIYEQYF.

V gene TRBV10-3 combines with J gene TRBJ1-1, with D possibly matching TRBD1 (5 bases). The V and J ends lost 7 bases and 5 bases respectively, with 17 bases between them. The CDR3 has 14 residues. Germline CDR1 ENHRY, CDR2 SYGVKD. The CDR3 is CAITQSGVGTEAFF. The CDR3 bases are TGTGCCATCACCCAGTCGGGGGTGGGGACTGAAGCTTTCTTT.

The V gene is TRBV28, the J gene TRBJ2-7, with 14 bases lining up with TRBD2. The CDR3 sequence is 15 residues long. The trim removed 5 bases at V and 3 bases at J, leaving 3 bases unmatched. The germline CDR1 and CDR2 sequences are MDHEN and SYDVKM. The DNA for the CDR3 is TGTGCCAGCAGTGGGACTAGCGGGAGCCTCTACGAGCAGTACTTC. Protein sequence: CASSGTSGSLYEQYF. Full variable domain (outside the CDR3, taken from reference TRBV28 and TRBJ2-7): DVKVTQSSRYLVKRTGEKVFLECVQDMDHENMFWYRQDPGLGLRLIYFSYDVKMKEKGDIPEGYSVSREKKERFSLILESASTNQTSMYLCASSGTSGSLYEQYFGPGTRLTVT.

V and J are TRBV28 and TRBJ1-2; 7 nucleotides match TRBD1. This CDR3 has 12 amino acids. The ends lost 5 bases at V and 4 bases at J; junction bases unmatched: 1. In germline, CDR1 is MDHEN, CDR2 SYDVKM. As DNA, the CDR3 is TGTGCCAGCAGTAGGGACAGCTATGGCTACACCTTC. Translating it yields CASSRDSYGYTF.

This clone was counted a few times. V is TRBV6-5 and J is TRBJ2-1; D perhaps matches TRBD1 (6 bases). This CDR3 contains 14 residues. Trimming removed 4 bases at V and 6 bases at J, with 13 bases between. The germline V gene has CDR1 MNHEY and CDR2 SVGAGI. The CDR3 nucleotides read TGTGCCAGCAGTTCGACAGGCTGGACCAATGAGCAGTTCTTC. As protein: CASSSTGWTNEQFF.

The rearrangement joins TRBV9 to TRBJ2-2, with D maybe TRBD1 (6 bases). This CDR3 comprises 14 residues. Germline CDR1 reads SGDLS; CDR2 reads YYNGEE. Trimming took off 0 bases at V and 7 bases at J, with 10 bases between the two ends. CDR3 sequence (DNA): TGTGCCAGCAGCGTAGACCTAGGGGGCGGGGAGCTGTTTTTT. It translates to CASSVDLGGGELFF.

The genes are TRBV5-1 and TRBJ2-5; 9 bases line up with TRBD1. The CDR3 is 14 amino acids. The germline V gene has CDR1 SGHRS and CDR2 YFSETQ. With 2 bases clipped from V and 3 bases from J, the junction kept 2 bases outside the gene matches. The CDR3 sequence: CASSLQGAEETQYF. CDR3 DNA sequence: TGCGCCAGCAGCTTACAGGGGGCCGAAGAGACCCAGTACTTC.

This rearrangement joins TRBV14 to TRBJ2-1; maybe TRBD2 (6 bases). The CDR3 covers 15 residues. Germline CDR1 SGHDN, CDR2 FVKESK. V was clipped by 4 bases and J by 2 bases, with 12 bases between them. CDR3 in DNA: TGTGCCAGCAGCCCCAGTAGCGGTGCCTACAATGAGCAGTTCTTC. Translation: CASSPSSGAYNEQFF.

This rearrangement joins TRBV5-4 to TRBJ2-1; TRBD2 aligns across 8 bases. The germline V gene has CDR1 SGHNT and CDR2 YYREEE (reference sequence). The V and J ends lost 2 bases and 10 bases, in that order; junction bases with no gene match: 8. CDR3 length equals 14 residues. The CDR3 DNA follows: TGTGCCAGCAGCTTCGGGGCGGGAGGACGGGAGCAGTTCTTC. This codes for CASSFGAGGREQFF. Based on the CDR3 plus reference TRBV5-4 and TRBJ2-1, the full variable domain is ETGVTQSPTHLIKTRGQQVTLRCSSQSGHNTVSWYQQALGQGPQFIFQYYREEENGRGNFPPRFSGLQFPNYSSELNVNALELDDSALYLCASSFGAGGREQFFGPGTRLTVL.

This clone was counted only a few times. The CDR3, as DNA: TGTGCCAGCAGCATTCTTGACAGGGGCCACGAGCAGTACTTC. This codes for CASSILDRGHEQYF. J is TRBJ2-7 and V is TRBV28; 8 nucleotides match TRBD1. This CDR3 comprises 14 residues. J was trimmed by 5 bases and V by 6 bases; bases with no gene match: 9. The V gene's germline CDR1 is MDHEN and CDR2 SYDVKM. The full variable domain, with the rest looked up from reference TRBV28 and TRBJ2-7, is DVKVTQSSRYLVKRTGEKVFLECVQDMDHENMFWYRQDPGLGLRLIYFSYDVKMKEKGDIPEGYSVSREKKERFSLILESASTNQTSMYLCASSILDRGHEQYFGPGTRLTVT.

The rearrangement joins TRBV15 to TRBJ1-3; possible D gene TRBD1, 5 bases. The ends were cut back, 1 base at V and 4 bases at J, with 11 bases in the middle. This CDR3 comprises 15 residues. Germline V gene data show CDR1 as LNHNV and CDR2 as YYDKDF (reference sequence). CDR3 DNA sequence: TGTGCCACCAGCAGAGGGACATCTTTCGGAAACACCATATATTTT. The encoded protein is CATSRGTSFGNTIYF.

This sequence joins TRBV5-1 and TRBJ2-5; 7 bases are shared with TRBD1. The CDR3 consists of 14 residues. Germline V gene lookup returns CDR1 SGHRS and CDR2 YFSETQ. V trimming: 6 bases; J trimming: 5 bases; junction bases outside the gene matches: 10. Written as DNA, the CDR3 is TGCGCCAGCACCTCCACGACAGGGTACGAGACCCAGTACTTC. Protein sequence: CASTSTTGYETQYF. Drawing the rest from reference TRBV5-1 and TRBJ2-5, the complete variable domain is KAGVTQTPRYLIKTRGQQVTLSCSPISGHRSVSWYQQTPGQGLQFLFEYFSETQRNKGNFPGRFSGRQFSNSRSEMNVSTLELGDSALYLCASTSTTGYETQYFGPGTRLLVL.